The next 30 T cell receptor beta chains were all read from a single sample in a study of blood T cell repertoires in COVID-19. The data were produced by immunoSEQ multiplex PCR, yet TCRdb's version contains in-frame clones alone and is incomplete. The table records under 400,000 clones, around 86% of them present only once. The sample consisted of PBMCs or T cells enriched from blood (not recorded which). All receptors come from a woman aged 40 to 49 with acute COVID-19.

The chain couples TRBV5-4 to TRBJ1-2; D is ambiguous. The CDR3 is made up of 15 amino acids. V dropped 0 bases and J dropped 5 bases, with 14 bases sitting between them. Germline V gene data show CDR1 as SGHNT and CDR2 as YYREEE (reference sequence). The CDR3 is CASSLGRVGFYGYTF. CDR3 nucleotide sequence: TGTGCCAGCAGCTTGGGCCGGGTTGGGTTTTATGGCTACACCTTC.

The chain recombines TRBV7-2 with TRBJ2-3; 7 bases are shared with TRBD1. Trimming removed 5 bases from V and 0 bases from J; junction bases left unmatched: 5. Germline V gene lookup returns CDR1 SGHTA and CDR2 FQGNSA. There are 15 residues in the CDR3. The CDR3 reads CASSPDRESTDTQYF. The CDR3, as DNA: TGTGCCAGCAGCCCCGACAGGGAGAGCACAGATACGCAGTATTTT.

V gene TRBV6-2 or TRBV6-3 combines with J gene TRBJ1-1; no clear D. V dropped 6 bases and J dropped 1 base, with 12 bases sitting between them. Germline values: CDR1 MNHEY, CDR2 SVGEGT. The CDR3 has 14 residues. In DNA, the CDR3 is TGTGCCAGCAGCAACCAGTATCGGAACACTGAAGCTTTCTTT. It is translated as CASSNQYRNTEAFF.

The chain has TRBV3-1 (or the pseudogene TRBV3-2) and TRBJ2-7; TRBD2 matches at 13 bases. CDR1 is LGHDT and CDR2 is YNNKEL in the germline V gene (reference sequence). This CDR3 contains 19 residues. With V trimmed by 1 base and J by 8 bases, 17 bases remained unmatched. CDR3 sequence: CASSQVGPGLAGPTRKQYF. The CDR3 DNA sequence: TGTGCCAGCAGCCAAGTAGGCCCGGGACTAGCGGGACCTACTAGGAAGCAGTACTTC.

V usage is TRBV6-5 and J usage is TRBJ2-1; TRBD2 aligns across 14 bases. The CDR3 has 15 amino acids. Germline CDR1 and CDR2: MNHEY and SVGAGI. After removal of 7 bases from V and 9 bases from J, the junction contained 8 bases not matched to a gene. CDR3 region: CASKRLAGGGIEQFF. The CDR3 DNA is TGTGCCAGCAAGCGACTAGCGGGAGGGGGAATTGAGCAGTTCTTC.

The J gene is TRBJ2-7, the V gene TRBV15; D gene ambiguous. In germline, CDR1 is LNHNV, CDR2 YYDKDF (reference sequence). Between the trimmed V and J ends, which lost 0 bases and 5 bases, there was a span of 2 bases. The CDR3 has 11 residues. The CDR3 region is CATSRDNEQYF. DNA for the CDR3: TGTGCCACCAGCAGAGATAACGAGCAGTACTTC. The full variable domain, in which reference TRBV15 and TRBJ2-7 provide the parts outside the CDR3, is DAMVIQNPRYQVTQFGKPVTLSCSQTLNHNVMYWYQQKSSQAPKLLFHYYDKDFNNEADTPDNFQSRRPNTSFCFLDIRSPGLGDTAMYLCATSRDNEQYFGPGTRLTVT.

The chain employs TRBV9 and TRBJ1-4, with a tentative D call TRBD1 (6 bases). The CDR3 is 15 amino acids. The germline V and J ends were trimmed by 2 bases and 5 bases, with 13 bases remaining between them. CDR1 and CDR2 from the germline V gene are SGDLS and YYNGEE. DNA of the CDR3: TGTGCCAGCAGCGTCCACGACAGGCACAATGAAAAACTGTTTTTT. Translating it yields CASSVHDRHNEKLFF.

CDR3 sequence (DNA): TGTGCCAGCAGCGACCTAGCTGCACTAACCTACAATGAGCAGTTCTTC. It encodes CASSDLAALTYNEQFF. J is TRBJ2-1 and V is TRBV6-2 or TRBV6-3, with D possibly being TRBD2 (5 bases). The germline V gene encodes CDR1 MNHEY and CDR2 SVGEGT. Trimming removed 6 bases at V and 2 bases at J, with 17 bases between. The CDR3 sequence is 16 residues long.

This clone has a single count. The chain combines TRBV5-1 with TRBJ1-1; TRBD1 aligns across 9 bases. The germline V gene has CDR1 SGHRS and CDR2 YFSETQ. The V segment lost 4 bases and the J segment 1 base; nucleotides outside the gene matches: 5. The CDR3 length is 15 residues. The CDR3: CASSRDRVGNTEAFF. As DNA, the CDR3 is TGCGCCAGCAGCCGGGACAGGGTAGGGAACACTGAAGCTTTCTTT.

CDR3 residues: CASSPSGSGRNNEQFF. CDR3 in DNA: TGTGCCAGTAGTCCTAGCGGGAGTGGGCGAAACAATGAGCAGTTCTTC. The gene calls are TRBV19 and TRBJ2-1; 10 bases map to TRBD2. Germline lookup yields CDR1 LNHDA and CDR2 SQIVND (reference sequence). The CDR3 is 16 residues long. The V and J ends lost 5 bases and 5 bases, in that order; junction bases with no gene match: 9.

The rearrangement links TRBV5-1 to TRBJ2-7, with TRBD1 identical over 10 bases. Germline loops: CDR1 SGHRS, CDR2 YFSETQ. This CDR3 has 14 residues. The V and J ends lost 4 bases and 4 bases, in that order; junction bases with no gene match: 5. This CDR3 reads CASSPGDRGYEQYF. CDR3 in DNA: TGCGCCAGCAGCCCGGGGGACAGGGGTTACGAGCAGTACTTC.

The V gene is TRBV18, the J gene TRBJ1-2; possibly TRBD1 for D (6 bases). With 4 bases removed from V and 0 bases from J, the gap between germline ends came to 15 bases. The V gene's germline CDR1 is KGHSH and CDR2 LQKENI. The CDR3 has 16 amino acids. CDR3 bases: TGTGCCAGCTCACTGACTCCGGGACACACTAACTATGGCTACACCTTC. Translating gives CASSLTPGHTNYGYTF.

The chain employs TRBV18 and TRBJ1-2, with D uncertain. The length of the CDR3 is 13 residues. V was cut by 2 bases and J by 7 bases, with 11 bases left in between. Looked up from germline, CDR1 is KGHSH and CDR2 is LQKENI. The CDR3 reads CASSPVQRVGYTF. CDR3 DNA: TGTGCCAGCTCACCAGTTCAACGGGTTGGCTACACCTTC. Full variable domain (outside the CDR3, taken from reference TRBV18 and TRBJ1-2): NAGVMQNPRHLVRRRGQEARLRCSPMKGHSHVYWYRQLPEEGLKFMVYLQKENIIDESGMPKERFSAEFPKEGPSILRIQQVVRGDSAAYFCASSPVQRVGYTFGSGTRLTVV.

CDR3 in amino acids: CASSPRLTEKLFF. The CDR3 DNA sequence: TGTGCCAGCTCACCGAGACTGACGGAAAAACTGTTTTTT. This chain joins TRBV18 and TRBJ1-4; D is unresolved. This CDR3 comprises 13 residues. Germline V gene data show CDR1 as KGHSH and CDR2 as LQKENI. Trimming stripped 3 bases from V and 8 bases from J, with 10 bases between. Variable domain in full (rest from reference TRBV18 and TRBJ1-4): NAGVMQNPRHLVRRRGQEARLRCSPMKGHSHVYWYRQLPEEGLKFMVYLQKENIIDESGMPKERFSAEFPKEGPSILRIQQVVRGDSAAYFCASSPRLTEKLFFGSGTQLSVL.

The rearrangement links TRBV6-1 to TRBJ2-7; 7 bases agree with TRBD2. CDR3 length: 15 amino acids. V lost 1 base to trimming and J lost 2 bases; unmatched junction nucleotides: 5. Per the germline V gene, CDR1 is MNHNS and CDR2 is SASEGT. CDR3 DNA: TGTGCCAGCAGTGAAGGGGCGGGAGAGACCTACGAGCAGTACTTC. Protein: CASSEGAGETYEQYF.

V is TRBV5-4 and J is TRBJ1-2; 9 nucleotides line up with TRBD1. V lost 4 bases, J lost 7 bases, and 5 bases stayed unmatched. This CDR3 region has 13 residues. The germline V gene encodes CDR1 SGHNT and CDR2 YYREEE (reference sequence). CDR3 protein: CASSVPTGGGYTF. The CDR3 DNA reads as TGTGCCAGCAGCGTACCGACAGGGGGTGGCTACACCTTC.

The CDR3 loop reads CASSLGTGGPVHTEAFF. The CDR3 coding sequence is TGTGCCAGCAGCCTAGGGACAGGGGGACCGGTGCACACTGAAGCTTTCTTT. V and J are TRBV3-1 (or the pseudogene TRBV3-2) and TRBJ1-1, with 11 bases matching TRBD1. Trimming took 4 bases from V and 3 from J; bases not matched to a gene: 10. CDR1 and CDR2 (germline): LGHDT, YNNKEL (reference sequence). This CDR3 region has 17 residues.

The chain recombines TRBV6-5 with TRBJ2-2; a possible D gene is TRBD1 (6 bases). Germline V gene data show CDR1 as MNHEY and CDR2 as SVGAGI. This CDR3 is 15 amino acids long. The V end was cut by 7 bases, the J end by 0 bases, with 12 bases between. The CDR3 here is CASKRNRANTGELFF. As DNA, the CDR3 is TGTGCCAGCAAGAGGAACAGGGCGAACACCGGGGAGCTGTTTTTT.

J is TRBJ2-2 and V is TRBV19; D perhaps matches TRBD1 (5 bases). Germline loops: CDR1 LNHDA, CDR2 SQIVND (reference sequence). V lost 0 bases to trimming and J lost 6 bases, with 14 bases between them. The CDR3 sequence is 16 residues long. The CDR3: CASSIEGAALAGELFF. CDR3 nucleotides: TGTGCCAGTAGTATAGAAGGGGCAGCATTAGCCGGGGAGCTGTTTTTT.

This chain connects TRBV19 to TRBJ1-5; tentatively, D is TRBD1 (5 bases). The CDR3 covers 16 residues. Trimming took off 5 bases at V and 1 base at J, with 15 bases between the two ends. Germline CDR1 reads LNHDA; CDR2 reads SQIVND (reference sequence). CDR3 residues: CASSGGDGESNQPQHF. CDR3 sequence (DNA): TGTGCCAGTAGTGGAGGGGACGGTGAAAGCAATCAGCCCCAGCATTTT. The variable domain in full, with the rest retrieved from reference TRBV19 and TRBJ1-5, is DGGITQSPKYLFRKEGQNVTLSCEQNLNHDAMYWYRQDPGQGLRLIYYSQIVNDFQKGDIAEGYSVSREKKESFPLTVTSAQKNPTAFYLCASSGGDGESNQPQHFGDGTRLSIL.

This clone was observed once. The chain uses TRBV18 and TRBJ1-2, with 9 bases aligning to TRBD1. The CDR3 contains 16 residues. The J segment lost 6 bases and the V segment lost 2 bases, leaving 10 bases of the junction unmatched. Per the germline V gene, CDR1 is KGHSH and CDR2 is LQKENI. Here the CDR3 DNA reads TGTGCCAGCTCACCAGGCATAATGACAGGGGGTGATGGCTACACCTTC. Its protein product is CASSPGIMTGGDGYTF.

The chain combines TRBV7-3 with TRBJ2-7; possible D gene TRBD2, 5 bases. Germline-derived CDR1 and CDR2 are SGHTA and FQGTGA. V was clipped by 1 base and J by 5 bases, with 9 bases between them. This CDR3 spans 13 amino acids. In DNA, the CDR3 is TGTGCCAGCAGCTTAAATTCGGGGAACGAGCAGTACTTC. Translated: CASSLNSGNEQYF.

The CDR3 sequence is CASSLVRDSSYEQYF. The CDR3 coding sequence is TGTGCCAGCAGCTTAGTACGGGACAGCTCCTACGAGCAGTACTTC. The V call is TRBV7-2, the J call TRBJ2-7; 7 bases are a match to TRBD1. The V and J ends lost 1 base and 0 bases, in that order; junction bases with no gene match: 3. This CDR3 has 15 residues. The germline V gene encodes CDR1 SGHTA and CDR2 FQGNSA.

The V gene is TRBV15, the J gene TRBJ2-3, with D possibly TRBD2 on 6 matching bases. Germline CDR1 reads LNHNV; CDR2 reads YYDKDF (reference sequence). V was cut by 5 bases and J by 2 bases, with 20 bases left in between. The CDR3 is 17 residues long. CDR3 coding DNA: TGTGCCACCAGCGGGGACGGGGGTGGTATGGTCACAGATACGCAGTATTTT. Translation: CATSGDGGGMVTDTQYF.

The chain has TRBV29-1 and TRBJ1-2; 8 nucleotides match TRBD1. This CDR3 contains 12 residues. V lost 7 bases, J lost 4 bases, and 5 bases stayed unmatched. Germline CDR1 SQVTM, CDR2 ANQGSEA. The DNA of the CDR3 is TGCAGCGCCGACAGGGGTACCTATGGCTACACCTTC. It codes for CSADRGTYGYTF.

The gene calls are TRBV7-2 and TRBJ2-2; perhaps TRBD2 as D (5 bases). With 5 bases removed from V and 5 bases from J, the gap between germline ends came to 12 bases. The CDR3 is made up of 14 amino acids. Germline V CDR1 and CDR2: SGHTA, FQGNSA. The chain's CDR3 is CASSLLAYTGELFF. The CDR3 bases are TGTGCCAGCAGCCTGCTAGCCTATACCGGGGAGCTGTTTTTT.

The rearrangement joins TRBV5-1 to TRBJ1-2; 12 bases line up with TRBD1. Germline V gene lookup returns CDR1 SGHRS and CDR2 YFSETQ. CDR3 length: 17 residues. Unmatched junction bases numbered 11, after V lost 0 bases and J lost 8 bases. The CDR3 sequence is CASSLAGTGGARGGYTF. The CDR3 nucleotides read TGCGCCAGCAGCTTGGCAGGGACAGGGGGCGCGAGGGGCGGCTACACCTTC.

This clone was detected only once. The chain links TRBV9 to TRBJ1-2, with 7 bases matching TRBD1. The trim removed 0 bases at V and 5 bases at J, leaving 4 bases unmatched. The V gene's germline CDR1 is SGDLS and CDR2 YYNGEE. The CDR3 spans 14 residues. The CDR3 reads CASSVESRGYGYTF. The CDR3 bases are TGTGCCAGCAGCGTAGAGAGCAGGGGGTATGGCTACACCTTC.

The chain recombines TRBV19 with TRBJ1-1; TRBD1 is a possible D gene (5 bases). Germline lookup yields CDR1 LNHDA and CDR2 SQIVND (reference sequence). The CDR3 length is 15 residues. The germline V and J ends were trimmed by 3 bases and 2 bases, with 13 bases remaining between them. CDR3 nucleotide sequence: TGTGCCAGTAGTATCGCCCGGGGGGTTAACACTGAAGCTTTCTTT. Translated: CASSIARGVNTEAFF.

V gene TRBV25-1 combines with J gene TRBJ2-7, with 8 bases lining up with TRBD2. This CDR3 spans 17 amino acids. V was pared by 8 bases and J by 3 bases, with 18 bases of the junction left unmatched. In germline, CDR1 is MGHDK, CDR2 SYGVNS. The CDR3 is CASRSRKTSGFFYEQYF. The CDR3 nucleotides are TGTGCCAGCCGTAGTCGTAAAACTAGCGGATTCTTCTACGAGCAGTACTTC.